These 5 T cell receptor beta chains originate from one sample sequenced in a study of T-cell reconstitution after alpha-beta-depleted transplantation in children. As it was prepared, the TCRbeta library received unique molecular identifiers. TCRdb used MiXCR to reprocess the PCR reads, holding one entry per CDR3 protein. In the table there are tens of thousands of distinct CDR3 sequences, approximately 9.2% of which are singletons. This specimen consisted of PBMCs, mostly from graft donor cells, obtained 60 days after TCRalphabeta/CD19-depleted stem cell transplant. Source of these receptors: a male patient between 2 and 10 years old who had a stem cell transplant for chronic granulomatous disease, so the T cells may come from the graft donor.

This clonotype was detected ten times or more. V gene TRBV4-3 combines with J gene TRBJ2-3; unclear D gene. Germline CDR1 is LGHNA and CDR2 is YSLEER. V lost 2 bases and J 6 bases, leaving 12 bases between the germline ends. This CDR3 contains 14 residues. CDR3 in amino acids: CASSQSVIGDTQYF. DNA for the CDR3: TGCGCCAGCAGCCAAAGCGTCATAGGGGATACGCAGTATTTT.

This clonotype appeared once. V usage is TRBV7-2 and J usage is TRBJ2-3; 11 bases are shared with TRBD2. There are 16 residues in the CDR3. V shed 6 bases, J shed 0 bases, and the junction held 5 bases outside the gene matches. CDR1 is SGHTA, CDR2 FQGNSA, per germline. The CDR3 loop is CASRPPSGRSTDTQYF. In nucleotides, the CDR3 is TGTGCCAGCAGACCACCTAGCGGGAGGAGCACAGATACGCAGTATTTT. The entire variable domain, with the rest obtained from reference TRBV7-2 and TRBJ2-3, is as follows: GAGVSQSPSNKVTEKGKDVELRCDPISGHTALYWYRQSLGQGLEFLIYFQGNSAPDKSGLPSDRFSAERTGGSVSTLTIQRTQQEDSAVYLCASRPPSGRSTDTQYFGPGTRLTVL.

This clonotype was found many times. This sequence joins TRBV15 and TRBJ1-2; 7 nucleotides line up with TRBD1. CDR3 length equals 13 residues. Germline CDR1 reads LNHNV; CDR2 reads YYDKDF (reference sequence). V lost 5 bases, J lost 6 bases, and 6 bases stayed unmatched. The DNA of the CDR3 is TGTGCCACCAGCGCCGGGACAGCAAATGGCTACACCTTC. Translated: CATSAGTANGYTF.

This CDR3 is CSASREDRGSNEKLFF. The CDR3 DNA sequence: TGCAGTGCTAGTCGGGAAGACAGGGGAAGTAATGAAAAACTGTTTTTT. J is TRBJ1-4 and V is TRBV20-1; 8 nucleotides align to TRBD1. Germline V gene data show CDR1 as DFQATT and CDR2 as SNEGSKA (reference sequence). This CDR3 contains 16 residues. J lost 4 bases, V lost 3 bases, and 10 bases had no gene match.

In its sample, this clonotype was seen many times. V gene TRBV12-3 or TRBV12-4 combines with J gene TRBJ2-2; weak D call: TRBD2 (5 bases). The CDR3 length is 12 residues. V dropped 6 bases and J dropped 5 bases, with 7 bases sitting between them. The CDR3 here is CASRRATGELFF. In DNA, the CDR3 is TGTGCCAGCAGGCGGGCGACCGGGGAGCTGTTTTTT.